Here is one T cell receptor (beta chain) with its context. The target antigen is unknown. Here immunoSEQ multiplex PCR was the method, and the copy in TCRdb shows in-frame clones only, minus some. This sample carries 150,000 to 200,000 clones, about 81% of them seen once, and the ten largest clones take around 1.3%. The data were obtained in a study of cytomegalovirus exposure and HLA in healthy donors. Study overall: Both the roughly 120 validation repertoires and the approximately 620 first-cohort repertoires used the same platform, as reported by a later analysis. Regarding the study as a whole: Associated with cytomegalovirus, according to the listing, were 150 to 200 TCR beta chains. Within the 120 or so validation repertoires, first-cohort TCR clusters tended to co-occur, according to a later analysis.

Germline V CDR1 and CDR2: GTSNPN, SVGIG (reference sequence). V lost 0 bases and J lost 4; bases outside the gene matches: 4. The CDR3 is 14 amino acids. The donors were members of the roughly 120-subject validation cohort (separate from the 666-subject first cohort). The chain has TRBV30 and TRBJ2-3; 7 bases match TRBD2. The source of this sequence is a woman aged 25 to 45 in good health and CMV-seronegative. The source material was PBMCs. The CDR3, as DNA: TGTGCCTGGAGTGTGGGAGGGCCCCCAGATACGCAGTATTTT. This codes for CAWSVGGPPDTQYF. Drawing the rest from reference TRBV30 and TRBJ2-3, the complete variable domain is SQTIHQWPATLVQPVGSPLSLECTVEGTSNPNLYWYRQAAGRGLQLLFYSVGIGQISSEVPQNLSASRPQDRQFILSSKKLLLSDSGFYLCAWSVGGPPDTQYFGPGTRLTVL.